The present TCR beta chain was sequenced within a study of immune heterogeneity within non-small cell lung tumors. Study-wide results and limits: Significant yet moderate, the positive correlation between local T-cell clonality and local tumor mutational burden reached an R of around 0.35. Recurrence of identical dominant CDR3 beta clonotypes was observed across tumor sites within a patient, alongside site-unique high-frequency clones.

Using 32 V and 13 J primers, multiplex PCR amplified TCR beta CDR3. TCRdb reprocessed the multiplex PCR reads with MiXCR, giving one entry per CDR3 protein. The table includes tens of thousands of distinct CDR3 sequences, around 30% detected once. Trimming at V came to 5 bases and at J to 5 bases, leaving 6 bases not matched to a gene. The CDR3 length is 14 residues. Germline values: CDR1 SGHAT, CDR2 FQNNGV. By proportion, this clonotype is medium-sized. The antigen is not known. Bulk tumor gDNA, 550 to 750 ng per sample, served as the TCR template. Several far-apart biopsies were taken per primary tumor during surgery. Undergoing curative surgery were patients whose non-small cell lung cancer was untreated and newly diagnosed. Having surgery with curative intent, the donors were patients newly diagnosed with non-small cell lung cancer.

Sequencing used lung tumor tissue. V gene TRBV11-2 combines with J gene TRBJ1-5, with TRBD1 identical over 7 bases. This receptor was obtained from a man between 40 and 49 years old with non-small cell lung cancer. In DNA form, the CDR3 reads TGTGCCAGCAGCCAGACAGGGACGGATCAGCCCCAGCATTTT. This gives the protein CASSQTGTDQPQHF.